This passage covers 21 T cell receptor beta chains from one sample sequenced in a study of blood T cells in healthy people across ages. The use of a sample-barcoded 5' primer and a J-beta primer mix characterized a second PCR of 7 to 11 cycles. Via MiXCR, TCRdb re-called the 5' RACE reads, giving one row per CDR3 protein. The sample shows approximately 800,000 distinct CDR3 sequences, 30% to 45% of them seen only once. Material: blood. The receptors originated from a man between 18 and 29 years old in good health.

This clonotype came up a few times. CDR3 region: CASSSDGPNGYTF. The CDR3 DNA reads as TGTGCCAGCAGCTCGGACGGGCCTAATGGCTACACCTTC. The V call is TRBV13, the J call TRBJ1-2; D uncertain. V lost 4 bases and J lost 6, with 12 bases in between. Looked up from germline, CDR1 is PRHDT and CDR2 is FYEKMQ (reference sequence). The length of the CDR3 is 13 residues.

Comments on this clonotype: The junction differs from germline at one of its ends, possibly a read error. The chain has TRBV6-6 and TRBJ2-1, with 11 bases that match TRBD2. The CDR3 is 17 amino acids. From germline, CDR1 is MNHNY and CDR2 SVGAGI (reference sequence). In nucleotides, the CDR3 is TGTGCCGGCAGCCGACTGACTTTAGCGGGGGGGCATAAGGAGCAGTTCTTC. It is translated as CAGSRLTLAGGHKEQFF.

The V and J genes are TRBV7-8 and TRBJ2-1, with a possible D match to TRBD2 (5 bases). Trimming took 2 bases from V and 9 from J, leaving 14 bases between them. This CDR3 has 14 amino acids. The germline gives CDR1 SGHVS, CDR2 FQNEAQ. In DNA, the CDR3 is TGTGCCAGCAGCTTAAGGACTCCCGGACGTGAGCAGTTCTTC. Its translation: CASSLRTPGREQFF.

The CDR3 region has the DNA TGCGCCAGCAGCTTGGTAGGGACAGGGACCCAAGAGACCCAGTACTTC. Encoded protein: CASSLVGTGTQETQYF. V and J are TRBV5-1 and TRBJ2-5; TRBD1 matches at 9 bases. The junction had 4 bases not matched to a gene; V was cut back by 0 bases and J by 1 base. The CDR3 is 16 residues long. The V gene's germline CDR1 is SGHRS and CDR2 YFSETQ.

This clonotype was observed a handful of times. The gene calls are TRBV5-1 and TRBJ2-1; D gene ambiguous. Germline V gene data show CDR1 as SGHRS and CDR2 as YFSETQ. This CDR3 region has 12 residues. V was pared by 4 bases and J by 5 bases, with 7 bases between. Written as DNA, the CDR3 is TGCGCCAGCAGCCTCTACCACAATGAGCAGTTCTTC. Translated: CASSLYHNEQFF.

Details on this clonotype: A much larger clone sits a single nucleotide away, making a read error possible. CDR3 DNA: TGTGTCAGCAGTGGGACAGCAACTAATGAAAAACTGTTTTTT. Protein sequence: CVSSGTATNEKLFF. The chain employs TRBV6-6 and TRBJ1-4, with TRBD1 matching 7 bases. Germline assignment: CDR1 MNHNY and CDR2 SVGAGI (reference sequence). The CDR3 covers 14 residues.

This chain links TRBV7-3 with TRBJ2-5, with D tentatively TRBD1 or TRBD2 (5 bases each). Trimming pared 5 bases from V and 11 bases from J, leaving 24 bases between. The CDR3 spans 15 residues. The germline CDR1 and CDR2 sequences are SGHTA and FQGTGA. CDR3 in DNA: TGTGCCAGCAGCCCCCGGGGCCGATCCATCGATGAGCAGTACTTC. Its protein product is CASSPRGRSIDEQYF. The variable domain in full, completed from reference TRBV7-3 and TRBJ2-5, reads GAGVSQTPSNKVTEKGKYVELRCDPISGHTALYWYRQSLGQGPEFLIYFQGTGAADDSGLPNDRFFAVRPEGSVSTLKIQRTERGDSAVYLCASSPRGRSIDEQYFGPGTRLLVL.

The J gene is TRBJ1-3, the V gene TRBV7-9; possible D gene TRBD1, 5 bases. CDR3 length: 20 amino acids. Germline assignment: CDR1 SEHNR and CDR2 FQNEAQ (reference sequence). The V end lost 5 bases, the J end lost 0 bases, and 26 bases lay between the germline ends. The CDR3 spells CASSHPPPTDQLSSGNTIYF. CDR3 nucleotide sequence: TGTGCCAGCAGCCACCCTCCCCCGACAGACCAACTGAGCTCTGGAAACACCATATATTTT.

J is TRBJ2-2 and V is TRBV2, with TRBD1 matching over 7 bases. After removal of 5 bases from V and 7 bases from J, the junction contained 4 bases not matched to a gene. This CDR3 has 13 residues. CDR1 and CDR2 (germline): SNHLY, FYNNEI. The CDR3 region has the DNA TGTGCCAGCAGTCGACAGGGAATCGGGGAGCTGTTTTTT. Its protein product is CASSRQGIGELFF.

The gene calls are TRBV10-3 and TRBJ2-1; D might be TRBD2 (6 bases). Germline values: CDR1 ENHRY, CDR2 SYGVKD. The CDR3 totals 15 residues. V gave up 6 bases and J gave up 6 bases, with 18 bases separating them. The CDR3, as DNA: TGTGCCATCAGAATCGCCGGGGAGGATGGCAATGAGCAGTTCTTC. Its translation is CAIRIAGEDGNEQFF.

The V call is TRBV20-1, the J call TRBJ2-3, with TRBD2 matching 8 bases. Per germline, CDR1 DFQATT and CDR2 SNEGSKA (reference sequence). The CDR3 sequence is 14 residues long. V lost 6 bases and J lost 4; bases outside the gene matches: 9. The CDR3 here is CSALGTRPSDTQYF. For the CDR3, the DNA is TGCAGTGCCCTCGGGACTAGGCCCTCAGATACGCAGTATTTT.

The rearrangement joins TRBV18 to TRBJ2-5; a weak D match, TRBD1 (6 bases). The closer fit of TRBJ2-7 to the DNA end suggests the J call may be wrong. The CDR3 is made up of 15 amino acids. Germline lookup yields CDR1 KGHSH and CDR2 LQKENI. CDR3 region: CASSPVSAGAHEQYF. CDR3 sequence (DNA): TGTGCCAGCTCACCAGTTTCGGCAGGGGCGCACGAGCAGTACTTC.

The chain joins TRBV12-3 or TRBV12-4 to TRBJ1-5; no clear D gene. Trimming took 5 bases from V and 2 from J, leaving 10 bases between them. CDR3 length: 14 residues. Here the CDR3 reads CASSAFKGNQPQHF. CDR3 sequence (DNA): TGTGCCAGCAGTGCCTTTAAGGGCAATCAGCCCCAGCATTTT.

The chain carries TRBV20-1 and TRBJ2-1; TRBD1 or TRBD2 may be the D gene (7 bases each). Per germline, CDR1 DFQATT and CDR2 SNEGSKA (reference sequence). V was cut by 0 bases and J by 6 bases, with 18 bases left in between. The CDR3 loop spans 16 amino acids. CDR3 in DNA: TGCAGTGCTAGAGATCTCCAGGGGGGGGCTGGCAATGAGCAGTTCTTC. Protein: CSARDLQGGAGNEQFF.

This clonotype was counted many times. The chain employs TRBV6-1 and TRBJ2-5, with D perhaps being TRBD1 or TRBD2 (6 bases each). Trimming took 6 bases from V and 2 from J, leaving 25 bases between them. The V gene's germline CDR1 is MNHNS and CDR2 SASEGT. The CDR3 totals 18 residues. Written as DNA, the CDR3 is TGTGCCAGCAGCCCTCGGGAGCCAATCGGACAGATTCAAGAGACCCAGTACTTC. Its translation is CASSPREPIGQIQETQYF.

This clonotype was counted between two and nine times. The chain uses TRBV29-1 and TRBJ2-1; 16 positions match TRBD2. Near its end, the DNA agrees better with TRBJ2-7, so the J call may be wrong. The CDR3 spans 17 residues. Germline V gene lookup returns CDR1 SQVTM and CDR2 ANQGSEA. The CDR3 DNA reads TGCAGCTCAGAGGGACTAGCGGGGGGGAGCTCCTACAATGAGCAGTACTTC. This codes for CSSEGLAGGSSYNEQYF.

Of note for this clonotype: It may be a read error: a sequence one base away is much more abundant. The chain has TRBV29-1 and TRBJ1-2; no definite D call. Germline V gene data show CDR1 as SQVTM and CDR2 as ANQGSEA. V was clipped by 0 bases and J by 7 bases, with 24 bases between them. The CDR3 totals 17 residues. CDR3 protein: CSVEDRAADDTYCGYTF. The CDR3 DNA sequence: TGCAGCGTTGAAGACCGGGCCGCTGATGACACATACTGTGGCTACACCTTC. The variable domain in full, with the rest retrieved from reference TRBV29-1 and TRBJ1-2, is SAVISQKPSRDICQRGTSLTIQCQVDSQVTMMFWYRQQPGQSLTLIATANQGSEATYESGFVIDKFPISRPNLTFSTLTVSNMSPEDSSIYLCSVEDRAADDTYCGYTFGSGTRLTVV.

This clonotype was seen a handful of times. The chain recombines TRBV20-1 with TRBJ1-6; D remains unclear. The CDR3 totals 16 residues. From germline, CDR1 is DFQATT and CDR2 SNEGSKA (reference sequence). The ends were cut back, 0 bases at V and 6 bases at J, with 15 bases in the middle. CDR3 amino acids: CSARDRRLVANSPLHF. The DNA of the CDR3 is TGCAGTGCTAGAGATCGGCGACTAGTTGCTAATTCACCCCTCCACTTT.

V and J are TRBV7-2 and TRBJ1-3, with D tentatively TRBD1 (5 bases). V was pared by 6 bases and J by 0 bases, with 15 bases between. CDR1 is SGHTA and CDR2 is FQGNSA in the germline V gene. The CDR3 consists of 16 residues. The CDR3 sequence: CASSQGPPASGNTIYF. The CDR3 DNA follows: TGTGCCAGCAGTCAGGGCCCTCCAGCCTCTGGAAACACCATATATTTT.

CDR3 sequence reads: CASTPLDPNYGYTF. CDR3 nucleotide sequence: TGTGCCAGCACCCCCCTTGATCCGAACTATGGCTACACCTTC. V and J are TRBV12-3 or TRBV12-4 and TRBJ1-2; D is ambiguous. CDR3 length: 14 amino acids. V lost 7 bases to trimming and J lost 2 bases, with 14 bases between them.

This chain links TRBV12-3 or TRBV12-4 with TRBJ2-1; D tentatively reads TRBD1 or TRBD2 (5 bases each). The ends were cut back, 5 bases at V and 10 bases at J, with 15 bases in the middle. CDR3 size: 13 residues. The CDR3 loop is CASSPGPTYEQFF. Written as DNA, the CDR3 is TGTGCCAGCAGTCCGGGACCCACCTACGAGCAGTTCTTC.